The present entry profiles one T cell receptor (beta chain) with its context. The antigen remains unidentified. Repertoires were generated with immunoSEQ multiplex PCR, while TCRdb's copy carries only in-frame clones and drops some. The repertoire holds under 110,000 clones, with 75% to 95% as singletons. The data belong to a study of T cell responses to AZD1222 COVID-19 vaccine. The study, taken as a whole, reports: In all cases, repertoires were sampled only after the peak T cell response.

The CDR3 has 15 amino acids. CDR1 is GTSNPN and CDR2 is SVGIG in the germline V gene (reference sequence). Trimming left V 5 bases short and J 0 bases short, with 13 bases between. The TCR comes from an adult in good health. Sequences were derived from peripheral blood, sampled on day 0 of AZD1222 vaccination. The V call is TRBV30, the J call TRBJ1-4; possible D gene TRBD1, 6 bases. As DNA, the CDR3 is TGTGCCTGGGCGCGGGACACCTCAACTAATGAAAAACTGTTTTTT. Translating it yields CAWARDTSTNEKLFF.